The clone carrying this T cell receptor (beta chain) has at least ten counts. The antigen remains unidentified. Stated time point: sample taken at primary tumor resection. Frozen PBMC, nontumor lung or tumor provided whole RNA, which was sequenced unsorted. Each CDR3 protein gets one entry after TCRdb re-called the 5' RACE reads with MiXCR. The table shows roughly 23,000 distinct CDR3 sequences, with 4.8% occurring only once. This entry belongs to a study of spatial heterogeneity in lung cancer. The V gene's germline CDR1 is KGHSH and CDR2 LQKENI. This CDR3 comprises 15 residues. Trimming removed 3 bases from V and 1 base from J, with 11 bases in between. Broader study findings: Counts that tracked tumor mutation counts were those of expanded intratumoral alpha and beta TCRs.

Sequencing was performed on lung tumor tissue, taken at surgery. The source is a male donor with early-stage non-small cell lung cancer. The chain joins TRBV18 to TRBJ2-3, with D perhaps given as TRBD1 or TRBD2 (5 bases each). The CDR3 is CASSPVGPRTDTQYF. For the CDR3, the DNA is TGTGCCAGCTCACCCGTGGGACCCCGCACAGATACGCAGTATTTT.